This passage covers 9 T cell receptor beta chains from one sample sequenced in a study of cytomegalovirus exposure and HLA in healthy donors. It was with 60 Vbeta and 13 Jbeta primers that the PCR ran. Data came from immunoSEQ multiplex PCR; TCRdb stores just in-frame clones and leaves some out. This sample has roughly 100,000 clones; around 61% occur once, and the top ten carry roughly 3.5%. The specimen sequenced was PBMCs. The source of these receptors is a woman aged 45-60 years in good health and CMV-seronegative.

The J gene is TRBJ2-1, the V gene TRBV6-1; D possibly corresponds to TRBD2 (7 bases). The germline CDR1 and CDR2 sequences are MNHNS and SASEGT. V shed 1 base and J shed 1 base, with 14 bases lying between them. The CDR3 length is 17 residues. DNA of the CDR3: TGTGCCAGCAGTGAAGGTCGGGGGGCACAATCCTACAATGAGCAGTTCTTC. Its protein product is CASSEGRGAQSYNEQFF.

The gene calls are TRBV5-5 and TRBJ2-7; 7 nucleotides align to TRBD1. The CDR3 is 16 residues long. J gave up 0 bases and V 4 bases, and 10 bases lay outside the gene matches. Germline values: CDR1 SGHKS, CDR2 YYEKEE (reference sequence). The CDR3 bases are TGTGCCAGCAGCCCGAAGGACAGGACGAGCTCCTACGAGCAGTACTTC. It specifies CASSPKDRTSSYEQYF.

V gene TRBV18 combines with J gene TRBJ1-1; no reliable D call. Germline lookup yields CDR1 KGHSH and CDR2 LQKENI. Trimming took off 6 bases at V and 1 base at J, with 15 bases between the two ends. CDR3 length: 15 amino acids. CDR3 region: CASSPGWATNTEAFF. DNA for the CDR3: TGTGCCAGCTCCCCTGGGTGGGCCACGAACACTGAAGCTTTCTTT.

V and J are TRBV19 and TRBJ1-5, with TRBD1 matching 8 bases. CDR3 length: 17 amino acids. Germline values: CDR1 LNHDA, CDR2 SQIVND (reference sequence). V lost 6 bases, J lost 2 bases, and 12 bases stayed unmatched. This CDR3 is CASRISRQGLGNQPQHF. The CDR3 DNA follows: TGTGCCAGTAGGATTTCTCGACAGGGGTTGGGCAATCAGCCCCAGCATTTT.

This clone was seen only once. The chain has TRBV18 and TRBJ1-1, with unresolved D. Germline V gene lookup returns CDR1 KGHSH and CDR2 LQKENI. With 1 base removed from V and 3 bases from J, the gap between germline ends came to 12 bases. This CDR3 has 15 residues. The CDR3 nucleotides are TGTGCCAGCTCACCACTGTCGGGGAAGGACACTGAAGCTTTCTTT. This codes for CASSPLSGKDTEAFF. The full variable domain, rest sourced from reference TRBV18 and TRBJ1-1, is NAGVMQNPRHLVRRRGQEARLRCSPMKGHSHVYWYRQLPEEGLKFMVYLQKENIIDESGMPKERFSAEFPKEGPSILRIQQVVRGDSAAYFCASSPLSGKDTEAFFGQGTRLTVV.

The chain joins TRBV5-1 to TRBJ2-6; D gene ambiguous. The germline V and J ends were trimmed by 1 base and 2 bases, with 7 bases remaining between them. Per the germline V gene, CDR1 is SGHRS and CDR2 is YFSETQ. This CDR3 comprises 15 residues. The CDR3 DNA follows: TGCGCCAGCAGCTTGAGCTTGACTGGGGCCAACGTCCTGACTTTC. Protein sequence: CASSLSLTGANVLTF.

About this clone: The same CDR3 also results from other DNA sequences found in this sample. J is TRBJ1-2 and V is TRBV4-1, with TRBD1 identical over 7 bases. Per the germline V gene, CDR1 is MGHRA and CDR2 is YSYEKL. V lost 3 bases to trimming and J lost 2 bases; unmatched junction nucleotides: 0. The CDR3 is 13 residues long. The CDR3, as DNA: TGCGCCAGCAGCCAGACAGGGAACTATGGCTACACCTTC. Protein: CASSQTGNYGYTF.

This clone has only a few counts. Other DNA sequences in this sample translate to the same CDR3. The CDR3 DNA is TGTGCCTGGAGCCCCCCCGCCGGTGGCTACACCTTC. Translated: CAWSPPAGGYTF. The rearrangement links TRBV30 to TRBJ1-2; no clear D gene. Germline CDR1 is GTSNPN and CDR2 is SVGIG (reference sequence). The CDR3 consists of 12 residues. V lost 3 bases and J lost 7, with 12 bases in between.

The chain is built from TRBV5-1 and TRBJ2-3; D uncertain. Germline V gives CDR1 SGHRS, CDR2 YFSETQ. This CDR3 region has 14 residues. V was clipped by 2 bases and J by 1 base, with 8 bases between them. The CDR3 region has the DNA TGCGCCAGCAGCTTAGCTGAGGGCACAGATACGCAGTATTTT. It is translated as CASSLAEGTDTQYF.